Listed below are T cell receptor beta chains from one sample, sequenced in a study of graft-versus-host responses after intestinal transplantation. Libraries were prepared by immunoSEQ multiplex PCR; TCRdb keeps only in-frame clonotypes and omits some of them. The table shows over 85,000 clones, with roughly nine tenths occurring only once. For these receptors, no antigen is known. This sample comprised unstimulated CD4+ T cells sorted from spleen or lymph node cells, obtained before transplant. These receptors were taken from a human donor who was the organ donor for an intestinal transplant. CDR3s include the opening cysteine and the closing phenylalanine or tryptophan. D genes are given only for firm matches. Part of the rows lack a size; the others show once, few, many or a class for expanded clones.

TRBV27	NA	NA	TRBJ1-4	TGTGCCAGCAGTTCCGGGGTTTATGAAAAACTGTTTTTT	CASSSGVYEKLFF
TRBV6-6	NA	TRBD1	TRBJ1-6	TGTGCCAGCAGCCCCCAGGGGGCAGGGAATTCACCCCTCCACTTT	CASSPQGAGNSPLHF
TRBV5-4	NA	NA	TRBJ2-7	TGTGCCAGCAGCAGCCGACAGATGAGCTCCTACGAGCAGTACTTC	CASSSRQMSSYEQYF
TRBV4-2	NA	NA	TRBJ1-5	TGTGCCAGCAGCCAGTCCTTCAATCAGCCCCAGCATTTT	CASSQSFNQPQHF
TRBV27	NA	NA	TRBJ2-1	TGTGCCAGCAGTTTAGTGGGCCCCCTCTCCTACAATGAGCAGTTCTTC	CASSLVGPLSYNEQFF
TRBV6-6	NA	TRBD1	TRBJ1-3	TGTGCCACCCGGACAGGGGGCTCTGGAAACACCATATATTTT	CATRTGGSGNTIYF
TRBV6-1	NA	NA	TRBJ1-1	TGTGCCAGCCCTCGTGGGGGGGACACTGAAGCTTTCTTT	CASPRGGDTEAFF
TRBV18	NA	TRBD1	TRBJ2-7	TGTGCCAGCTCACCGGCAGGGGGCTCCTACGAGCAGTACTTC	CASSPAGGSYEQYF
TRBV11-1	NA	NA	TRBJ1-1	TGTGCCAGCAGGTGGCGGGGCTCTAACACTGAAGCTTTCTTT	CASRWRGSNTEAFF
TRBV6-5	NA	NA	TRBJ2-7	TGTGCCAGCAGTTTCGGGACTGCCTACGAGCAGTACTTC	CASSFGTAYEQYF
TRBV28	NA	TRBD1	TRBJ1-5	TGTGCCAGCACCCGGGGGACAGGGGGAGTGCAGCCCCAGCATTTT	CASTRGTGGVQPQHF
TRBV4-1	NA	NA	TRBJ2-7	TGCGCCAGCAGCCAAGATAACGGGAACTACGAGCAGTACTTC	CASSQDNGNYEQYF
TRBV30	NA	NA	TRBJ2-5	TGTGCCTGGAGTGTACAAACAGGGAGAGGAGAGACCCAGTACTTC	CAWSVQTGRGETQYF
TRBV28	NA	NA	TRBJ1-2	TGTGCCAGCAGGAAGGAGGGAGGAGGGAACTATGGCTACACCTTC	CASRKEGGGNYGYTF
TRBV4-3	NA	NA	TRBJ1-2	TGCGCCAGCAGCCAAGATGGAACGGGACTCTATGGCTACACCTTC	CASSQDGTGLYGYTF
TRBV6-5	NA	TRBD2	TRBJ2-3	TGTGCCAGCAGTTACTTGCGGGGGAACACAGATACGCAGTATTTT	CASSYLRGNTDTQYF
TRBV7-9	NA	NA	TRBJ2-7	TGTGCCAGCAGCTCCAGGGATTACGAGCAGTACTTC	CASSSRDYEQYF
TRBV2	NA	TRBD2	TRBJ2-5	TGTGCCAGCAGTGGGGTAGCGGGGGGGCGATCGGAGACCCAGTACTTC	CASSGVAGGRSETQYF
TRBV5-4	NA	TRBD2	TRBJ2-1	TGTGCCAGCAGCCCGGGACTAGTGGTTGAGCAGTTCTTC	CASSPGLVVEQFF
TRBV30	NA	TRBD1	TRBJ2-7	TGTGCCTGGAGTGTAGGGGACAGGACCTACGAGCAGTACTTC	CAWSVGDRTYEQYF
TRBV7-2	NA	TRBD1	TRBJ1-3	TGTGCCAGCAGCTCACAGGGGGCCCCAGGAAACACCATATATTTT	CASSSQGAPGNTIYF
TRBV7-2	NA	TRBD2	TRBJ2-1	TGTGCCAGCAGCTTAGTTGTAGCGGGGGGATACAATGAGCAGTTCTTC	CASSLVVAGGYNEQFF
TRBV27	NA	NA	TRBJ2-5	TGTGCCAGCAGTTCGTTTAAACCTAGGGGTAGGGAGACCCAGTACTTC	CASSSFKPRGRETQYF
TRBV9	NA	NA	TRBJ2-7	TGTGCCAGCAGCGTAGAGTTGGGCCACTCCTACGAGCAGTACTTC	CASSVELGHSYEQYF
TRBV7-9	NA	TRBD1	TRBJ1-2	TGTGCCAGCACCGAGGGACAGGTCCCGGCTATCGGCTACACCTTC	CASTEGQVPAIGYTF
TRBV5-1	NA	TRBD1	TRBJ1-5	TGCGCCAGCAGCCCCGGGACAGGCCTAAATCAGCCCCAGCATTTT	CASSPGTGLNQPQHF
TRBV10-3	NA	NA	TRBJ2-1	TGTGCCATCAGTGCTCTACAGGGAACTTCCTACAATGAGCAGTTCTTC	CAISALQGTSYNEQFF
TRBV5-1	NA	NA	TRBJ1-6	TGCGCCAGCAGCTTGCAGGGTTATAATTCACCCCTCCACTTT	CASSLQGYNSPLHF
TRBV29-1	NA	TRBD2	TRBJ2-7	TGCAGCGTGTCGCCCACTAGCGGGGGACCATACGAGCAGTACTTC	CSVSPTSGGPYEQYF
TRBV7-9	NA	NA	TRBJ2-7	TGTGCCAGCAGTCGGCGACAGGGAGGCTACGAGCAGTACTTC	CASSRRQGGYEQYF
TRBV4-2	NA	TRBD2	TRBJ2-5	TGTGCCAGCAGCCAGGTTGGTAGCGGGGGTCTGGAGACCCAGTACTTC	CASSQVGSGGLETQYF
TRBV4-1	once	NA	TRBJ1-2	TGCGCCAGCAGCCAAGTGAGGGCTGACTATGGCTACACCTTC	CASSQVRADYGYTF
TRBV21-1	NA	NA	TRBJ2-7	TGTGCCAGCAGCACGGGGGTGTCTAGTTACGAGCAGTACTTC	CASSTGVSSYEQYF
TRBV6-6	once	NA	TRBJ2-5	TGTGCCAGCATGGACTTTCAAGAGACCCAGTACTTC	CASMDFQETQYF
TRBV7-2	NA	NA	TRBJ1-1	TGTGCCAGCAGCTTAGGGAGGAACACTGAAGCTTTCTTT	CASSLGRNTEAFF
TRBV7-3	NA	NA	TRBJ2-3	TGTGCCAGCAGCTTATTCTCCTCGCGTTCAGATACGCAGTATTTT	CASSLFSSRSDTQYF
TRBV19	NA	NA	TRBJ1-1	TGTGCCAGTCGGGGGAGAGTTTACACTGAAGCTTTCTTT	CASRGRVYTEAFF